The present entry profiles one T cell receptor (beta chain) with its context. Its antigen remains unidentified. The sample holds no much larger clone one base away, and base qualities are not on file. The data stem from a study of blood T cell repertoires in COVID-19 (dated by TCRdb to 2020 to 2022). Notes on the research overall: The collaborator samples originated in the United States, Italy and Spain and spanned the acute and convalescent phases of COVID-19. Deeply sampled blood TCRbeta repertoires from subjects exposed to, actively infected with, or recovered from COVID-19 were included in the dataset. Where available, HLA class I and class II types were obtained from metadata supplied by the sample provider rather than from assay-based typing. The prospective study material was composed of cDNA or gDNA derived from T cells, B-cell-depleted T cells, or PBMCs. A freely available public database, intended as a resource for researchers studying the immune response to SARS-CoV-2, is where the repertoires were released. Sample metadata almost always included a de-identified subject ID, COVID-19 status, age in years and sex. Samples were obtained from the ongoing ImmuneRACE study (first 160 participants) and from over 1,000 subjects provided by 6 global collaborators.

From its cysteine to its phenylalanine, the CDR3 spans 14 amino acids. Only CDR3 DNA remains: 42 bases, in frame from the first base. The germline V gene encodes CDR1 KGHDR and CDR2 SFDVKD. Deletion took 6 bases off V and 7 bases off J, with a span of 17 bases between the germline ends. The immunoSEQ Assay, a bias-controlled multiplex PCR, was used to amplify TCRbeta CDR3 regions from genomic DNA. Per the source publication's procedure: Within the assay, amplification of reference gene primers was used to estimate how many nucleated cells each sample contained. To quantify the absolute abundance of each unique TCRbeta CDR3 rearrangement, sequence reads were collapsed and filtered. For each sample, productive Simpson clonality was calculated by taking the square root of Simpson's diversity index across productive rearrangements. What TCRdb holds here is the immuneACCESS table cut down to in-frame rearrangements. Part of the clones is not present; checked against another copy, under half of the missing clones reflect an unresolved V gene, and the others are unexplained. V and J calls and clone size are given by that table; D and trimming were obtained from the DNA. The sample includes tens of thousands of clones, with around 86% observed a single time. Clones ranked in the top ten supply around 5.2% of the sample.

One collaborating source in Seattle enrolled patients while the patients were actively infected and followed the patients over time throughout the course of disease. Each collaborating institution followed its own protocols to collect whole blood in K2EDTA tubes. For TCRbeta analysis, collaborator samples were shipped as frozen whole blood, as isolated PBMCs, or as DNA extracted from either sample type. Study-wide findings and limitations: How much clinical and demographic metadata was included differed by source and by participant, and the metadata was provided uncurated.

The receptor was derived from a man aged 55 to 69 with COVID-19, enrolled during active disease. What was sequenced was peripheral blood. The chain is made from TRBV24-1 and TRBJ1-1, and TRBD1 may be the D gene, going by 6 matching bases. DNA sequence: TGTGCCACCAGTCAGGGGCGTAATCGGGGTGAAGCTTTCTTT. This encodes CATSQGRNRGEAFF.